This TCR beta chain was recovered during a study of T cells in women clearing cervical HPV infection. Study-wide background: Controls gave blood once infection was undetectable; cases at lesion identification. Case blood was drawn a median about 150 days after lesion detection. Only a few women had HLA typing results available.

A note on this clone: The CDR3 end falls 3 residues outside the read, so it is completed with the germline J gene.

All participants had a single incident cervical HPV16 infection, and prevalent HPV16 infections were excluded. The CDR3 spans 14 residues. Germline CDR1 is SGHRS and CDR2 is YFSETQ. V lost 2 bases to trimming and J lost 2 bases, with 11 bases between them. Assay: immunoSEQ multiplex PCR; the TCRdb copy retains only in-frame clones and omits some. The sample table includes fewer than 25,000 clones. The specimen was blood buffy coat. J is TRBJ2-7 and V is TRBV5-1, with D uncertain. The clonotype comes from a woman between 18 and 69 years old with a cervical HPV16 infection that either progressed to CIN3+ or cleared (not recorded which). The covered CDR3 bases are TGCGCCAGCAGCTTCGGCAGGAAAGCCTACGAG. It encodes CASSFGRKAYE. The full CDR3 is CASSFGRKAYEQYF.